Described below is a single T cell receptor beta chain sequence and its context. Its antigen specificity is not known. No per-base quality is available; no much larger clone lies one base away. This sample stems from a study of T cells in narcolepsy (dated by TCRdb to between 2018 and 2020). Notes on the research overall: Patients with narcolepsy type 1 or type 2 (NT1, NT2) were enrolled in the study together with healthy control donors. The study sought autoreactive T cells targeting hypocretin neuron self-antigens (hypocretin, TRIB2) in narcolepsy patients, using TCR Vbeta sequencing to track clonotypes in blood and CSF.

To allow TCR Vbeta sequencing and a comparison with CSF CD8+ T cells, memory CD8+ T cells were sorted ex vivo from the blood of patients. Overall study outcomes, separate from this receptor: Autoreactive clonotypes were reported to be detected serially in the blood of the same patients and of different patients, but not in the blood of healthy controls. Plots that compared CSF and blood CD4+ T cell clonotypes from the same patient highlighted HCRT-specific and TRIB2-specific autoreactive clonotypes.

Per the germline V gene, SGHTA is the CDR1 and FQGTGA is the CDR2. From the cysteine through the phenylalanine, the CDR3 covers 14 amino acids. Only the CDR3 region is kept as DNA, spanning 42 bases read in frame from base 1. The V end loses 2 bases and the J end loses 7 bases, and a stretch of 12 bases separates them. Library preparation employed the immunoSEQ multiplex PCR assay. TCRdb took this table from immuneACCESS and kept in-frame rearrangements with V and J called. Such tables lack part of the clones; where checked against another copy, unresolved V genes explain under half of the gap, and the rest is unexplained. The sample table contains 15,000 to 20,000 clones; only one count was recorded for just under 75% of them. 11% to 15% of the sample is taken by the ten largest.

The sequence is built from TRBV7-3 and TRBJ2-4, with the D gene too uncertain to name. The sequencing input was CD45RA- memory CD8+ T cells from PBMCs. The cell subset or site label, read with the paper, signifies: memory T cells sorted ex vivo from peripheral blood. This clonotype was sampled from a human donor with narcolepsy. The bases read TGTGCCAGCAGCTTACTCCCAACGGGCAACATTCAGTACTTC. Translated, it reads CASSLLPTGNIQYF.